This T cell receptor beta chain was found in a study of post-analysis software for immune sequencing data. This clonotype was picked up a small number of times. Its target is unknown. Whole-study results and caveats: Among a few TRBV segments more frequent in patients than controls were TRBV5-6, TRBV5-1 and TRBV20-1. Under F measure analysis, samples from one preparation batch co-clustered strongly. Normalized Chao1 diversity was significantly reduced in patients versus controls.

Researchers reported that TCR beta cDNA libraries carried unique molecular identifiers. Each CDR3 protein is one row after TCRdb ran MiXCR on the PCR reads. The table has about 430,000 distinct CDR3 sequences, approximately 38% seen once. Looked up from germline, CDR1 is SGHRS and CDR2 is YFSETQ. With 2 bases removed from V and 4 bases from J, the gap between germline ends came to 7 bases. The CDR3 is 13 residues long. This TCR was recovered from a girl aged 2 to 9 with multiple sclerosis. The sample comprised blood. The chain has TRBV5-1 and TRBJ2-1; D remains unclear. In DNA form, the CDR3 reads TGCGCCAGCAGCTTCTCTCAGTACAATGAGCAGTTCTTC. Protein sequence: CASSFSQYNEQFF.